What follows describes a single TCR beta chain. The assay, immunoSEQ v3.0, was run at survey level. Each sample aimed for roughly 40,000-55,000 sequenced T-cell genomes. Repertoires were generated with immunoSEQ multiplex PCR, while TCRdb's copy carries only in-frame clones and drops some. The repertoire holds some 22,000 clones, with about 86% as singletons. This sample is drawn from a study of long-term antiretroviral therapy in people with HIV. This CDR3 has 15 residues. The V gene lost 4 bases and the J gene lost 7 bases, with 15 bases spanning the gap. Germline values: CDR1 SGDLS, CDR2 YYNGEE. Source: unsorted PBMCs, taken 1.3 years after starting antiretroviral therapy. The chain couples TRBV9 to TRBJ1-6, with D possibly TRBD1 on 6 matching bases. The sequence derives from a man aged 55 to 70 with HIV. The CDR3 region has the DNA TGTGCCAGCAGCCCTTCAGGGGTTCAGAATTCACCCCTCCACTTT. Its translation: CASSPSGVQNSPLHF.